Below are 28 T cell receptor beta chains sequenced from a single sample in a study of T cell responses to AZD1222 COVID-19 vaccine. Profiled with immunoSEQ multiplex PCR; TCRdb holds only in-frame clones, not every one. This table holds about 56,000 clones, around 86% found once. The material was peripheral blood, obtained on day 0 of AZD1222 vaccination. These receptors originate from an adult in good health.

The gene calls are TRBV28 and TRBJ2-3; TRBD2 matches at 8 bases. This CDR3 comprises 13 residues. In germline, CDR1 is MDHEN, CDR2 SYDVKM. V shed 5 bases, J shed 11 bases, and the junction held 9 bases outside the gene matches. The DNA for the CDR3 is TGTGCCAGCAGTACCCCCGAGCGGGAGATGCAGTATTTT. Its translation: CASSTPEREMQYF.

CDR3 sequence reads: CATSPLADRPNTQYF. DNA of the CDR3: TGTGCCACCAGCCCACTAGCGGACCGCCCAAATACGCAGTATTTT. The chain is built from TRBV15 and TRBJ2-3, with 8 positions matching TRBD2. Germline V CDR1 and CDR2: LNHNV, YYDKDF (reference sequence). Trimming cost V 5 bases and J 7 bases; bases outside gene matches: 11. The CDR3 totals 15 residues.

V is TRBV7-8 and J is TRBJ1-5, with D tentatively TRBD1 (5 bases). CDR1 is SGHVS and CDR2 is FQNEAQ in the germline V gene. Between the trimmed V and J ends, which lost 5 bases and 6 bases, there was a span of 17 bases. The CDR3 consists of 15 residues. The CDR3 DNA reads TGTGCCAGCAGCGGTCGGCAGGGTGATCCTCAGCCCCAGCATTTT. It translates to CASSGRQGDPQPQHF.

The chain combines TRBV4-1 with TRBJ1-1; D gene ambiguous. This CDR3 is 14 amino acids long. Deletions cut 4 bases from V and 4 bases from J, with 13 bases between. Germline CDR1 is MGHRA and CDR2 is YSYEKL. In DNA form, the CDR3 reads TGCGCCAGCAGCCCCCTACCAGGCTTCACTGAAGCTTTCTTT. Protein sequence: CASSPLPGFTEAFF.

The rearrangement joins TRBV28 to TRBJ2-7; 8 bases match TRBD1. This CDR3 spans 15 amino acids. Germline V gives CDR1 MDHEN, CDR2 SYDVKM. V was pared by 2 bases and J by 5 bases, with 8 bases of the junction left unmatched. CDR3 sequence reads: CASSLGRQGMHEQYF. CDR3 DNA sequence: TGTGCCAGCAGTTTAGGGCGACAGGGGATGCACGAGCAGTACTTC.

This sequence joins TRBV9 and TRBJ2-1; TRBD2 matches 15 bases. J gave up 2 bases and V 3 bases, and 9 bases lay outside the gene matches. The germline gives CDR1 SGDLS, CDR2 YYNGEE. The CDR3 extends over 19 amino acids. CDR3: CASSATGTSGRWTYNEQFF. For the CDR3, the DNA is TGTGCCAGCAGCGCCACCGGGACTAGCGGGAGGTGGACCTACAATGAGCAGTTCTTC.

The chain's CDR3 is CAIYSPRNTEAFF. The CDR3 DNA follows: TGTGCCATCTACTCCCCAAGGAACACTGAAGCTTTCTTT. The chain links TRBV6-5 to TRBJ1-1; no clear D. This CDR3 is 13 amino acids long. Between the trimmed V and J ends, which lost 10 bases and 1 base, there was a span of 13 bases. CDR1 is MNHEY, CDR2 SVGAGI, per germline.

This chain uses TRBV6-5 with TRBJ2-7, with D possibly being TRBD1 (5 bases). The CDR3 has 14 residues. Germline values: CDR1 MNHEY, CDR2 SVGAGI. Between the trimmed V and J ends, which lost 2 bases and 0 bases, there was a span of 8 bases. The CDR3 is CASSYADSSYEQYF. DNA for the CDR3: TGTGCCAGCAGTTACGCCGACAGCTCCTACGAGCAGTACTTC.

The chain employs TRBV4-1 and TRBJ1-1, with 9 positions matching TRBD1. V trimming: 4 bases; J trimming: 2 bases; junction bases outside the gene matches: 17. This CDR3 spans 19 amino acids. The V gene's germline CDR1 is MGHRA and CDR2 YSYEKL. CDR3 sequence: CASSRLKPGQGIENTEAFF. As DNA, the CDR3 is TGCGCCAGCAGCCGATTAAAACCGGGACAGGGAATCGAAAACACTGAAGCTTTCTTT.

The chain links TRBV9 to TRBJ1-1; D call uncertain. Germline-derived CDR1 and CDR2 are SGDLS and YYNGEE. The length of the CDR3 is 13 residues. V gave up 4 bases and J gave up 5 bases, with 12 bases separating them. The CDR3 protein is CASSLGGRTEAFF. CDR3 in DNA: TGTGCCAGCAGCTTAGGTGGACGGACTGAAGCTTTCTTT. The entire variable domain, with the rest obtained from reference TRBV9 and TRBJ1-1, is as follows: DSGVTQTPKHLITATGQRVTLRCSPRSGDLSVYWYQQSLDQGLQFLIQYYNGEERAKGNILERFSAQQFPDLHSELNLSSLELGDSALYFCASSLGGRTEAFFGQGTRLTVV.

This chain joins TRBV13 and TRBJ2-3, with 15 bases that match TRBD2. The germline CDR1 and CDR2 sequences are PRHDT and FYEKMQ (reference sequence). Trimming took 5 bases from V and 2 from J; bases not matched to a gene: 8. This CDR3 has 18 residues. CDR3 in DNA: TGTGCCAGCAGCACGCGCGGACTAGCGGGAGGGAACACAGATACGCAGTATTTT. Its translation: CASSTRGLAGGNTDTQYF.

The chain joins TRBV28 to TRBJ2-3; 7 bases are shared with TRBD1. The CDR3 runs to 16 residues. The ends lost 3 bases at V and 0 bases at J; junction bases unmatched: 6. Germline CDR1 reads MDHEN; CDR2 reads SYDVKM. The DNA of the CDR3 is TGTGCCAGCAGTTTGTGGGGGACAGCGAGCACAGATACGCAGTATTTT. This translates into CASSLWGTASTDTQYF.

The V gene is TRBV10-3, the J gene TRBJ1-2; D is possibly TRBD1 (5 bases). This CDR3 is 11 amino acids long. Germline V CDR1 and CDR2: ENHRY, SYGVKD. The V end was cut by 2 bases, the J end by 7 bases, with 5 bases between. This chain's CDR3 is CAISEQGGYTF. CDR3 DNA: TGTGCCATCAGTGAGCAGGGTGGCTACACCTTC.

The gene calls are TRBV5-1 and TRBJ2-3; 8 bases match TRBD2. Trimming at V came to 3 bases and at J to 3 bases, leaving 6 bases not matched to a gene. The V gene's germline CDR1 is SGHRS and CDR2 YFSETQ. The CDR3 sequence is 15 residues long. The CDR3 sequence: CASSSDASGTDTQYF. For the CDR3, the DNA is TGCGCCAGCAGCTCCGATGCTAGCGGGACAGATACGCAGTATTTT.

The chain links TRBV2 to TRBJ2-7; D call uncertain. This CDR3 has 12 residues. Germline V gives CDR1 SNHLY, CDR2 FYNNEI. V lost 5 bases to trimming and J lost 4 bases, with 9 bases between them. The CDR3 spells CASSQEKYEQYF. In DNA form, the CDR3 reads TGTGCCAGCAGTCAGGAGAAATACGAGCAGTACTTC. Full variable domain (rest looked up from reference TRBV2 and TRBJ2-7): EPEVTQTPSHQVTQMGQEVILRCVPISNHLYFYWYRQILGQKVEFLVSFYNNEISEKSEIFDDQFSVERPDGSNFTLKIRSTKLEDSAMYFCASSQEKYEQYFGPGTRLTVT.

The chain has TRBV9 and TRBJ2-3; 14 bases match TRBD2. J lost 6 bases, V lost 3 bases, and 3 bases had no gene match. The CDR3 is 15 residues long. Per germline, CDR1 SGDLS and CDR2 YYNGEE. The CDR3, as DNA: TGTGCCAGCAGCGAGTGGACTAGCGGGAGGGATACGCAGTATTTT. Translation: CASSEWTSGRDTQYF.

V gene TRBV28 combines with J gene TRBJ1-1; D possibly corresponds to TRBD1 (5 bases). CDR3 length equals 18 residues. V dropped 3 bases and J dropped 1 base, with 21 bases sitting between them. In germline, CDR1 is MDHEN, CDR2 SYDVKM. The CDR3 nucleotides are TGTGCCAGCAGTTTTGGTTTGGGGTCGTCGGGGGAGAACACTGAAGCTTTCTTT. Translating gives CASSFGLGSSGENTEAFF.

This chain connects TRBV28 to TRBJ2-7; 9 nucleotides match TRBD1. Germline CDR1 and CDR2: MDHEN and SYDVKM. CDR3 size: 17 residues. Trimming removed 5 bases from V and 2 bases from J; junction bases left unmatched: 13. The CDR3: CASSPLLGQGLPYEQYF. DNA of the CDR3: TGTGCCAGCAGTCCATTACTTGGACAGGGGCTACCCTACGAGCAGTACTTC. Supplemented by reference TRBV28 and TRBJ2-7, the full variable domain reads DVKVTQSSRYLVKRTGEKVFLECVQDMDHENMFWYRQDPGLGLRLIYFSYDVKMKEKGDIPEGYSVSREKKERFSLILESASTNQTSMYLCASSPLLGQGLPYEQYFGPGTRLTVT.

The genes are TRBV18 and TRBJ1-6, with TRBD1 identical over 8 bases. V was pared by 3 bases and J by 8 bases, with 6 bases of the junction left unmatched. This CDR3 spans 15 amino acids. CDR1 KGHSH and CDR2 LQKENI come from the germline V gene. In nucleotides, the CDR3 is TGTGCCAGCTCACCGACAGGGGTCCGGGATTCACCCCTCCACTTT. It is translated as CASSPTGVRDSPLHF.

This sequence joins TRBV4-1 and TRBJ2-7; D may correspond to TRBD1 or TRBD2 (5 bases each). The CDR3 sequence is 15 residues long. V was pared by 0 bases and J by 4 bases, with 13 bases between. The germline V gene has CDR1 MGHRA and CDR2 YSYEKL. The CDR3 here is CASSQEATGPYEQYF. CDR3 DNA: TGCGCCAGCAGCCAAGAAGCTACGGGACCTTACGAGCAGTACTTC.

The CDR3 DNA is TGCAGCGGGACCCGCGGGAGCTCCTACAATGAGCAGTTCTTC. The encoded protein is CSGTRGSSYNEQFF. The chain links TRBV29-1 to TRBJ2-1; TRBD2 aligns across 7 bases. The junction had 6 bases not matched to a gene; V was cut back by 7 bases and J by 0 bases. The germline CDR1 and CDR2 sequences are SQVTM and ANQGSEA. CDR3 length: 14 amino acids.

The chain employs TRBV3-1 (or the pseudogene TRBV3-2) and TRBJ1-2; no clear D. The length of the CDR3 is 15 residues. CDR1 and CDR2 (germline): LGHDT, YNNKEL (reference sequence). The V and J ends lost 5 bases and 4 bases respectively, with 17 bases between them. CDR3 residues: CASSNKGGILYGYTF. Written as DNA, the CDR3 is TGTGCCAGCAGCAATAAGGGAGGGATTCTCTATGGCTACACCTTC.

The gene calls are TRBV7-2 and TRBJ2-1, with unresolved D. The CDR3 runs 10 residues. V lost 7 bases and J 10 bases, leaving 8 bases between the germline ends. Germline-derived CDR1 and CDR2 are SGHTA and FQGNSA. Written as DNA, the CDR3 is TGTGCCAGCATGAGACAAGAGCAGTTCTTC. Translation: CASMRQEQFF.

The J gene is TRBJ2-1, the V gene TRBV6-5; weak D call: TRBD1 (6 bases). Germline-derived CDR1 and CDR2 are MNHEY and SVGAGI. CDR3 size: 16 residues. Trimming removed 0 bases at V and 6 bases at J, with 15 bases between. CDR3 amino acids: CASSYSGATIGNEQFF. The DNA for the CDR3 is TGTGCCAGCAGTTACTCGGGGGCGACTATCGGCAATGAGCAGTTCTTC.

V is TRBV6-1 and J is TRBJ1-2, with 8 bases fitting TRBD1. Germline trimming cut 3 bases from V and 4 bases from J; bases unmatched to any gene: 10. Germline V CDR1 and CDR2: MNHNS, SASEGT. The length of the CDR3 is 16 residues. The chain's CDR3 is CASSERAGGSPYGYTF. CDR3 nucleotide sequence: TGTGCCAGCAGTGAGCGGGCAGGGGGCTCCCCCTATGGCTACACCTTC.

The CDR3 spells CASRFDMSSYNEQFF. The CDR3 DNA reads as TGTGCCAGCAGATTTGATATGAGCTCCTACAATGAGCAGTTCTTC. The chain recombines TRBV5-4 with TRBJ2-1; unclear D gene. The CDR3 runs to 15 residues. V lost 5 bases and J 0 bases, leaving 12 bases between the germline ends. In germline, CDR1 is SGHNT, CDR2 YYREEE (reference sequence).

J is TRBJ2-1 and V is TRBV28, with no clear D. This CDR3 has 15 amino acids. CDR1 MDHEN and CDR2 SYDVKM come from the germline V gene. V gave up 8 bases and J gave up 4 bases, with 18 bases separating them. The CDR3 loop reads CASSPSISAYNEQFF. The CDR3 DNA reads TGTGCCAGCTCACCGTCCATCTCGGCATACAATGAGCAGTTCTTC.

The chain combines TRBV2 with TRBJ1-2; D perhaps matches TRBD1 (5 bases). This CDR3 is 17 amino acids long. With 2 bases removed from V and 3 bases from J, the gap between germline ends came to 19 bases. Germline CDR1 and CDR2: SNHLY and FYNNEI. CDR3 sequence: CASSEPGGVLEDYGYTF. The DNA of the CDR3 is TGTGCCAGCAGTGAACCTGGGGGGGTTCTGGAGGACTATGGCTACACCTTC.